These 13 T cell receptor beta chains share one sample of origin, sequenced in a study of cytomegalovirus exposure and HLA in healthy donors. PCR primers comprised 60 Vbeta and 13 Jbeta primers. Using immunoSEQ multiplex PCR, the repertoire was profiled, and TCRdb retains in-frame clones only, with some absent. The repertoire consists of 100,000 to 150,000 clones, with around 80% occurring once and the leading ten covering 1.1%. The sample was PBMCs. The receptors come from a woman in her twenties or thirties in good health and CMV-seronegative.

The CDR3 nucleotides are TGCGCCAGCAGTACCGGGACAGGGGGCTCTGGAAACACCATATATTTT. The encoded protein is CASSTGTGGSGNTIYF. The gene calls are TRBV5-1 and TRBJ1-3; 11 bases line up with TRBD1. From germline, CDR1 is SGHRS and CDR2 YFSETQ. Germline trimming cut 5 bases from V and 0 bases from J; bases unmatched to any gene: 4. The CDR3 has 16 residues.

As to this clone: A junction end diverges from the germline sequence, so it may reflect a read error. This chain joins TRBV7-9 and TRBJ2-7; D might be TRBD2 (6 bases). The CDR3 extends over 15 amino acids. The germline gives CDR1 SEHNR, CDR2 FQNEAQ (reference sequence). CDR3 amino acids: CSSSAGRRSSYEQYF. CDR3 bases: TGTTCCAGCAGCGCGGGACGCCGAAGCTCCTACGAGCAGTACTTC.

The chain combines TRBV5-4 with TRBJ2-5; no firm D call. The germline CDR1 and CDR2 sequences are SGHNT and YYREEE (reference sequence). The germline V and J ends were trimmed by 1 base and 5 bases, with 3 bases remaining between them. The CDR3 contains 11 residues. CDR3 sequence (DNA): TGTGCCAGCAGCTTGCAGGAGACCCAGTACTTC. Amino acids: CASSLQETQYF.

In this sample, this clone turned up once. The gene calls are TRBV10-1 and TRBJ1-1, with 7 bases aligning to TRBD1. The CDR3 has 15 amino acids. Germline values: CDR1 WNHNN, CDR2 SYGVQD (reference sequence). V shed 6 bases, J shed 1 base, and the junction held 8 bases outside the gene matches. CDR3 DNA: TGCGCCAGCAGCGATCCGGGACAGCCGAACACTGAAGCTTTCTTT. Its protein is CASSDPGQPNTEAFF.

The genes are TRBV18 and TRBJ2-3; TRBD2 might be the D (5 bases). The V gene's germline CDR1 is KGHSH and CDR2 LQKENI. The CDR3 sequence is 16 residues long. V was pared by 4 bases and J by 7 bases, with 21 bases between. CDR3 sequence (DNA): TGTGCCAGCTCACAAATGGCTAGCCGAGACCAAAATACGCAGTATTTT. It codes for CASSQMASRDQNTQYF.

The CDR3 protein is CASENPGQLYGYTF. The CDR3 nucleotides are TGTGCCAGTGAGAATCCGGGACAGCTATATGGCTACACCTTC. The V gene is TRBV19, the J gene TRBJ1-2, with 7 bases matching TRBD1. Per germline, CDR1 LNHDA and CDR2 SQIVND (reference sequence). Germline trimming cut 8 bases from V and 5 bases from J; bases unmatched to any gene: 11. CDR3 length: 14 residues.

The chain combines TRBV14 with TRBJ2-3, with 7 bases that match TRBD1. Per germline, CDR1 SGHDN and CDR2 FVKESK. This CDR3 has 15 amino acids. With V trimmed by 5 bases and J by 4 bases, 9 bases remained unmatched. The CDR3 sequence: CASSDLRGWADTQYF. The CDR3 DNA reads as TGTGCCAGCAGCGACCTCAGGGGGTGGGCAGATACGCAGTATTTT.

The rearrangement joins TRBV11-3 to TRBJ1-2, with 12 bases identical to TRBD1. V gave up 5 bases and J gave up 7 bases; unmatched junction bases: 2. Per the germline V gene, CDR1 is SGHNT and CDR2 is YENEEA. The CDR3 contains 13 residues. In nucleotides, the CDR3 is TGTGCCAGCAGCGGGACAGGGGGCTTTGGCTACACCTTC. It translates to CASSGTGGFGYTF. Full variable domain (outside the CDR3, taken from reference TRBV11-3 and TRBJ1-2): EAGVVQSPRYKIIEKKQPVAFWCNPISGHNTLYWYLQNLGQGPELLIRYENEEAVDDSQLPKDRFSAERLKGVDSTLKIQPAELGDSAVYLCASSGTGGFGYTFGSGTRLTVV.

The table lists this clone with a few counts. The CDR3: CASSLDSGTTAPEQFF. DNA of the CDR3: TGTGCCAGCAGCTTGGATTCCGGGACTACCGCCCCTGAGCAGTTCTTC. This chain uses TRBV5-6 with TRBJ2-1; TRBD2 aligns across 7 bases. Germline CDR1 SGHDT, CDR2 YYEEEE. This CDR3 has 16 amino acids. V gave up 0 bases and J gave up 9 bases; unmatched junction bases: 12.

The DNA for the CDR3 is TGTGCCATCAAGGGCGGGGAGACCCAGTACTTC. Translated: CAIKGGETQYF. The chain is built from TRBV10-3 and TRBJ2-5, with D possibly matching TRBD2 (5 bases). This CDR3 is built from 11 residues. Germline V lookup: CDR1 ENHRY, CDR2 SYGVKD. The V gene lost 7 bases and the J gene lost 5 bases, with 8 bases spanning the gap.

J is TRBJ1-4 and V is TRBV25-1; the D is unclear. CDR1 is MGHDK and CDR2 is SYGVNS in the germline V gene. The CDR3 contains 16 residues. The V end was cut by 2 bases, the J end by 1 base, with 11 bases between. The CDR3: CASSEVAGRTNEKLFF. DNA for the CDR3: TGTGCCAGCAGTGAAGTGGCAGGTAGAACTAATGAAAAACTGTTTTTT.

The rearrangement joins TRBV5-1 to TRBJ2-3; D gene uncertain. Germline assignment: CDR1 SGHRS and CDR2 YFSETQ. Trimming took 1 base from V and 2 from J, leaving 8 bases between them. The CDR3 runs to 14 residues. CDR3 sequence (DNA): TGCGCCAGCAGCTTGTTTACTAACACAGATACGCAGTATTTT. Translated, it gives CASSLFTNTDTQYF.

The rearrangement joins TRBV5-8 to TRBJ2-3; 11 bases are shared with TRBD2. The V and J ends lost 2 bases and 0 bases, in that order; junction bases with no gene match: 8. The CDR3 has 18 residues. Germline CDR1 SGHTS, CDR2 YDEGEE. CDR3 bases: TGTGCCAGCAGCTTTCAGGGACTAGCGGTTACTAGCACAGATACGCAGTATTTT. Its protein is CASSFQGLAVTSTDTQYF.